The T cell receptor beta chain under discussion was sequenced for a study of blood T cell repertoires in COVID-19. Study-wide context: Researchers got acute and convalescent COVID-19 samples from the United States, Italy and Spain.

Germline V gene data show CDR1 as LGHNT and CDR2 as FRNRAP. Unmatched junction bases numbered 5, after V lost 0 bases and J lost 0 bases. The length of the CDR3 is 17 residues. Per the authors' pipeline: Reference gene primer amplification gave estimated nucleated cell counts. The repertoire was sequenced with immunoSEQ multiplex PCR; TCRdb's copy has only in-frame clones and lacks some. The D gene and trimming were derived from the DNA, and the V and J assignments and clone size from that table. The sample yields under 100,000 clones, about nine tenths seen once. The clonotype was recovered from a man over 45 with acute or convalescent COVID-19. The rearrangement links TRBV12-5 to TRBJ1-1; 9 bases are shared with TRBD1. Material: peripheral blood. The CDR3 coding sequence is TGTGCTAGTGGTTTGGTAACGGGACAGGGCCTGAACACTGAAGCTTTCTTT. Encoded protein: CASGLVTGQGLNTEAFF.